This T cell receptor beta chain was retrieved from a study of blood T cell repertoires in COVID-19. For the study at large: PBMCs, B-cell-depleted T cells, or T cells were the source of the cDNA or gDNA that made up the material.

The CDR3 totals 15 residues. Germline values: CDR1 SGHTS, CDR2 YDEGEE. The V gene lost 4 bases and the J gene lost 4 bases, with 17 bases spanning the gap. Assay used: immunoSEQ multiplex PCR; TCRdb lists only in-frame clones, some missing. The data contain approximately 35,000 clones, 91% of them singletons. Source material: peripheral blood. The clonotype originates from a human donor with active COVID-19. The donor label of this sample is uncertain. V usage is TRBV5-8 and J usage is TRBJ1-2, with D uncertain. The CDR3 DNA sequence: TGTGCCAGCAGCCCCCCCACAGCTACTCTCTATGGCTACACCTTC. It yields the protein CASSPPTATLYGYTF.